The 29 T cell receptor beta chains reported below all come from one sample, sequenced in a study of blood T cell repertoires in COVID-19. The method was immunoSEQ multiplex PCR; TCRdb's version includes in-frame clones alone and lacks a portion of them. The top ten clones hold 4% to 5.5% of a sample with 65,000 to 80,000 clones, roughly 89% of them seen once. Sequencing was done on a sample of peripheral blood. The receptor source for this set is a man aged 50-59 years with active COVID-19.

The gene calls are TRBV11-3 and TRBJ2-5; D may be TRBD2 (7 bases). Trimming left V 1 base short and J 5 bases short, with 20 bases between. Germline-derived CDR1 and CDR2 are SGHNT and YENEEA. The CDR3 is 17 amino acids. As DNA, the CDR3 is TGTGCCAGCAGCTTAGGGAGACTACAGGGAGGGTGGGAGACCCAGTACTTC. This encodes CASSLGRLQGGWETQYF.

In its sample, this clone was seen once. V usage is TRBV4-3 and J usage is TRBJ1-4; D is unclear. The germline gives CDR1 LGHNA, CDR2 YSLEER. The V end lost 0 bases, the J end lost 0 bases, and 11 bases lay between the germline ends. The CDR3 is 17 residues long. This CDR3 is CASSQDTAVATNEKLFF. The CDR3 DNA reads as TGCGCCAGCAGCCAAGATACAGCGGTCGCAACTAATGAAAAACTGTTTTTT.

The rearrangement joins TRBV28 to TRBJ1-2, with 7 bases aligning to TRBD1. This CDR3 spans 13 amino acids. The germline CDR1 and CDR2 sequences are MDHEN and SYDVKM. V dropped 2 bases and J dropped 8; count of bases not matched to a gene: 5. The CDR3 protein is CASSLGGGWGYTF. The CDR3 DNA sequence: TGTGCCAGCAGTTTAGGAGGGGGCTGGGGCTACACCTTC.

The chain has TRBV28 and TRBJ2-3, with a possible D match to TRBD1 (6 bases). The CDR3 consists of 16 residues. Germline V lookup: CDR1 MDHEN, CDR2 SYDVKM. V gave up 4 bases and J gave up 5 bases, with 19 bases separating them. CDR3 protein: CASSSAMTIQGDTQYF. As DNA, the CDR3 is TGTGCCAGCAGTTCCGCAATGACCATACAGGGAGATACGCAGTATTTT.

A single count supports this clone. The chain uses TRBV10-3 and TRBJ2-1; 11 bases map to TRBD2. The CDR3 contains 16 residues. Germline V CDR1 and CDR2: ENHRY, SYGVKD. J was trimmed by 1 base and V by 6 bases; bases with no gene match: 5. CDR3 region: CAISETSGGSYNEQFF. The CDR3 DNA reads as TGTGCCATCAGCGAAACTAGCGGGGGTTCCTACAATGAGCAGTTCTTC.

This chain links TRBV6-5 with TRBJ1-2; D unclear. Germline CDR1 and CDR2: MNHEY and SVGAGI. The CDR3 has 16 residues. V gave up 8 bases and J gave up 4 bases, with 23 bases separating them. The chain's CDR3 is CASGWWDRTRGYGYTF. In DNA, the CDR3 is TGTGCCAGCGGTTGGTGGGATCGTACCCGGGGCTATGGCTACACCTTC.

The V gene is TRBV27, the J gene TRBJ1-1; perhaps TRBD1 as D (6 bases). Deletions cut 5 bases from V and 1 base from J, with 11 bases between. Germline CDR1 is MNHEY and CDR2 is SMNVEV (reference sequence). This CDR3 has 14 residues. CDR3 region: CASSLPGQNTEAFF. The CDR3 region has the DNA TGTGCCAGCAGTCTACCGGGACAGAACACTGAAGCTTTCTTT.

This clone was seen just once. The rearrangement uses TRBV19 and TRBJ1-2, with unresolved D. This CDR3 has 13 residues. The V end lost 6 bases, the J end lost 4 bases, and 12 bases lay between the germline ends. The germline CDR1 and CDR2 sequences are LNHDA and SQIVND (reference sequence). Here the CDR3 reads CASRPGAAYGYTF. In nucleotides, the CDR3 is TGTGCCAGTAGACCCGGTGCGGCCTATGGCTACACCTTC.

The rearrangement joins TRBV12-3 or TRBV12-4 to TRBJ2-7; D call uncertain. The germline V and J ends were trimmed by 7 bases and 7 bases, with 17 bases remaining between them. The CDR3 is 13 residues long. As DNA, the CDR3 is TGTGCCAGCACCACCGGCGGAGCTGCAGAGCAGTACTTC. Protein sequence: CASTTGGAAEQYF.

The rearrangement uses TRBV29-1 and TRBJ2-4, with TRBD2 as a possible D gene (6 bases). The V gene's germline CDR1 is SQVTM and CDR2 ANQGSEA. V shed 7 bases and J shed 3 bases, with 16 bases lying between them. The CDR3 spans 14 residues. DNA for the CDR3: TGCAGCGCCCTGCGGGGTTTTGGCAAAAACATTCAGTACTTC. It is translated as CSALRGFGKNIQYF.

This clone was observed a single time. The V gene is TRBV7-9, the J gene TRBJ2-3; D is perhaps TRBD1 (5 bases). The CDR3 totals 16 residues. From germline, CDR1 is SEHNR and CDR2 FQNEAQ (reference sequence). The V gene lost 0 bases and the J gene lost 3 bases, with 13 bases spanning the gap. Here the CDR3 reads CASSLAGQGRTDTQYF. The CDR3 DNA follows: TGTGCCAGCAGCTTAGCGGGTCAGGGAAGGACAGATACGCAGTATTTT.

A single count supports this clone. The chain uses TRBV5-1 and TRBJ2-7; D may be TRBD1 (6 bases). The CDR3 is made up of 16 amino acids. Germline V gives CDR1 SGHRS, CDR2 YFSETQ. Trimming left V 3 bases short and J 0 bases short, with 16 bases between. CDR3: CASSSPGTRDSYEQYF. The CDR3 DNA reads TGCGCCAGCAGCTCCCCCGGGACACGAGACTCCTACGAGCAGTACTTC.

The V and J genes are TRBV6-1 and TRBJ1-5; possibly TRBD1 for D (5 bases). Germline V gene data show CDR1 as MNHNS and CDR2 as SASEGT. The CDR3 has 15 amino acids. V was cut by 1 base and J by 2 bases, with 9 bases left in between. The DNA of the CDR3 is TGTGCCAGCAGTGAAGGGGGCATCGGCAATCAGCCCCAGCATTTT. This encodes CASSEGGIGNQPQHF.

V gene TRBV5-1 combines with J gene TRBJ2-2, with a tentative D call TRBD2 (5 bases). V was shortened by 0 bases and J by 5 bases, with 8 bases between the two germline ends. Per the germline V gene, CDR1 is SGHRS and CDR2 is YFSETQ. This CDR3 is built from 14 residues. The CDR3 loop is CASSLVPGTGELFF. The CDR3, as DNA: TGCGCCAGCAGCTTGGTCCCGGGGACCGGGGAGCTGTTTTTT.

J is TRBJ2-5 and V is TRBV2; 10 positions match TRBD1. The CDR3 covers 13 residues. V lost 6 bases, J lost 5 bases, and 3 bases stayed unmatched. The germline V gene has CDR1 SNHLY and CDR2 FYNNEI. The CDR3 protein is CASRGQGRETQYF. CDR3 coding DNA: TGTGCCAGCAGGGGACAGGGGCGGGAGACCCAGTACTTC. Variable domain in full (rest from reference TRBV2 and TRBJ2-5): EPEVTQTPSHQVTQMGQEVILRCVPISNHLYFYWYRQILGQKVEFLVSFYNNEISEKSEIFDDQFSVERPDGSNFTLKIRSTKLEDSAMYFCASRGQGRETQYFGPGTRLLVL.

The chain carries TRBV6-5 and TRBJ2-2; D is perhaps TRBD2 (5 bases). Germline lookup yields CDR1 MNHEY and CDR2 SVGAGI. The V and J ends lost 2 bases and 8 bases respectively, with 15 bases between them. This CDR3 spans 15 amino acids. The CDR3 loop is CASSYISSGEGELFF. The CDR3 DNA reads TGTGCCAGCAGTTACATTTCGTCCGGGGAGGGGGAGCTGTTTTTT.

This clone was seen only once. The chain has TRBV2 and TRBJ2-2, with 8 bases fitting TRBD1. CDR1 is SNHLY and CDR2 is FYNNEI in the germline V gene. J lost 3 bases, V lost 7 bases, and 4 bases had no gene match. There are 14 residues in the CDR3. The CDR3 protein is CASIMDRDTGELFF. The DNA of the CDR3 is TGTGCCAGCATTATGGACAGGGACACCGGGGAGCTGTTTTTT.

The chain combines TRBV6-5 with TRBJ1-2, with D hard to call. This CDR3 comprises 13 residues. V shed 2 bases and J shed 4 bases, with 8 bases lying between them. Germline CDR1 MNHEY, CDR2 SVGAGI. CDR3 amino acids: CASSYSTPYGYTF. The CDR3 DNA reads TGTGCCAGCAGTTACAGTACACCCTATGGCTACACCTTC.

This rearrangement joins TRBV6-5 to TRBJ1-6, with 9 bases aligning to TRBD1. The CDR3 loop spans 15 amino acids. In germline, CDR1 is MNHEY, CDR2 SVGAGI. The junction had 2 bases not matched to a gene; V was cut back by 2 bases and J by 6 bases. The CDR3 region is CASSYRDRANSPLHF. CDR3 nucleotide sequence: TGTGCCAGCAGTTACCGGGACAGGGCTAATTCACCCCTCCACTTT.

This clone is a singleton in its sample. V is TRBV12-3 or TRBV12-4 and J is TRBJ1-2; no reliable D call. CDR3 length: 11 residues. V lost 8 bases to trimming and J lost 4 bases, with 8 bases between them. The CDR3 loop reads CASGTGYGYTF. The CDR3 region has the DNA TGTGCCAGCGGTACGGGCTATGGCTACACCTTC.

The CDR3 is CASSPDPGGSGNEQFF. CDR3 DNA sequence: TGTGCCAGCAGCCCTGACCCAGGAGGTAGCGGAAATGAGCAGTTCTTC. The chain employs TRBV7-3 and TRBJ2-1, with D possibly matching TRBD2 (6 bases). V was clipped by 5 bases and J by 7 bases, with 21 bases between them. The CDR3 length is 16 residues. Germline V gives CDR1 SGHTA, CDR2 FQGTGA.

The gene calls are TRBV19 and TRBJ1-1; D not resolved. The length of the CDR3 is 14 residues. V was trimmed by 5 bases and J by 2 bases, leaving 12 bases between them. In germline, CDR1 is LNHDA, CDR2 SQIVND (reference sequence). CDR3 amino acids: CASSLHSLNTEAFF. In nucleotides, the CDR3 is TGTGCCAGTAGTTTGCACAGTCTTAACACTGAAGCTTTCTTT.

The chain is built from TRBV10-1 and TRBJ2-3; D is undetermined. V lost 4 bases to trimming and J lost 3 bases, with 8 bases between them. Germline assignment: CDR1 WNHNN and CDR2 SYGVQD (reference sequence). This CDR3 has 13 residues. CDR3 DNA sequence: TGCGCCAGCAGTGGGCGCGGAACAGATACGCAGTATTTT. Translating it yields CASSGRGTDTQYF.

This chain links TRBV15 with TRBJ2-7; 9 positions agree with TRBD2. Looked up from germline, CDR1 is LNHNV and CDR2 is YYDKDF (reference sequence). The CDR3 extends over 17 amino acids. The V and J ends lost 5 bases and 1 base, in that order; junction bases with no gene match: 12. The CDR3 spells CATSQERTLAGSYEQYF. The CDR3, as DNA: TGTGCCACCAGCCAAGAGCGAACTCTAGCGGGGTCCTACGAGCAGTACTTC.

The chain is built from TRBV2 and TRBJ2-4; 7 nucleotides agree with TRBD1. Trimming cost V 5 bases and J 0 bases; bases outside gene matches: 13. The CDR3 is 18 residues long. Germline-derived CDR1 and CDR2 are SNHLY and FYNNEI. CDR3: CASSPGTAEQLAKNIQYF. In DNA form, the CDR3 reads TGTGCCAGCAGTCCCGGGACAGCAGAGCAGCTAGCCAAAAACATTCAGTACTTC.

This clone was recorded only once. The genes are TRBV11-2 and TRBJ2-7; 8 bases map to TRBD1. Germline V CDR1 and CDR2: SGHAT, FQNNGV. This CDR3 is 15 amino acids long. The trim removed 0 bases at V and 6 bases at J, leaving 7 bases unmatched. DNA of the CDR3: TGTGCCAGCAGCTTAGAAGGGAGGACAGGGATCGAGCAGTACTTC. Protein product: CASSLEGRTGIEQYF.

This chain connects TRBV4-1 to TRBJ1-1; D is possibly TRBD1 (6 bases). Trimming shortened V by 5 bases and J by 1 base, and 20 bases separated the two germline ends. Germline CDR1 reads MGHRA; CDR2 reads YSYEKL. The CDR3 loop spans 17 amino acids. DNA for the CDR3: TGCGCCAGCAGCTACTACGCTAGGCGGGGGGCGAACACTGAAGCTTTCTTT. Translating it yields CASSYYARRGANTEAFF.

The DNA of the CDR3 is TGTGCCAGCAGCTTAGGTGGACTAGCGGGGAATGAGCAGTTCTTC. Protein sequence: CASSLGGLAGNEQFF. The chain recombines TRBV7-9 with TRBJ2-1; 12 bases are a match to TRBD2. The germline V gene has CDR1 SEHNR and CDR2 FQNEAQ (reference sequence). The CDR3 totals 15 residues. V was pared by 1 base and J by 7 bases, with 2 bases of the junction left unmatched.

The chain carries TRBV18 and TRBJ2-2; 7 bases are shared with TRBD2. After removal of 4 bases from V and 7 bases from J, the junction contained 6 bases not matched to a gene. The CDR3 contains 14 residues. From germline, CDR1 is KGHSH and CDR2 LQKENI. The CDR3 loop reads CASSLGLEVGELFF. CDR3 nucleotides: TGTGCCAGCTCACTAGGACTAGAGGTCGGGGAGCTGTTTTTT.